The rows below give T cell receptor beta chains drawn from one sample of a study of a mutant IDH1 vaccine in newly diagnosed glioma. Sequenced by immunoSEQ multiplex PCR; TCRdb stores in-frame clones only, minus some. The sample includes some 60,000 clones, about 84% of them seen just once. Their antigen targets remain unknown. This specimen consisted of PBMCs, obtained from a glioma patient whose treatment included an IDH1 peptide vaccine. These receptors originate from a man aged 25-45 years with glioma. Both conserved end residues are part of each CDR3. D genes are given only for firm matches. A clone size is listed for some rows: how often the clone was seen (once, few, many), or a class if it is expanded.

CDR3nt: TGTGCCAGCAGCCCGGGGGGGTATGGCTACACCTTC
CDR3aa: CASSPGGYGYTF
v_gene: TRBV5-6
j_gene: TRBJ1-2
abundance: once
d_gene: NA
len: 12

CDR3nt: TGTGCCAGCAGCTCCCGCGACAGGGACAACGAGCAGTACTTC
CDR3aa: CASSSRDRDNEQYF
v_gene: TRBV7-3
j_gene: TRBJ2-7
abundance: NA
d_gene: TRBD1
len: 14

CDR3nt: TGTGCCAGCAGCCGCCAGGGGGCGGGGGGGCGGAATGAGCAGTTCTTC
CDR3aa: CASSRQGAGGRNEQFF
v_gene: TRBV5-6
j_gene: TRBJ2-1
abundance: NA
d_gene: NA
len: 16

CDR3nt: TGTGCCAGCTCACCACCTGCGATAGATGAGCAGTTCTTC
CDR3aa: CASSPPAIDEQFF
v_gene: TRBV18
j_gene: TRBJ2-1
abundance: NA
d_gene: NA
len: 13

CDR3nt: TGTGCCAGCAAGGGGTCTAGCGGGAGCGATGAGCAGTTCTTC
CDR3aa: CASKGSSGSDEQFF
v_gene: TRBV6-1
j_gene: TRBJ2-1
abundance: once
d_gene: TRBD2
len: 14

CDR3nt: TGTGCCAGTCAGGGGAGGGGTGGGGGTCTAAACGAGCAGTACTTC
CDR3aa: CASQGRGGGLNEQYF
v_gene: TRBV2
j_gene: TRBJ2-7
abundance: NA
d_gene: NA
len: 15

CDR3nt: TGTGCCAGTAGTATAGGGGTACGGCGGAACACAGATACGCAGTATTTT
CDR3aa: CASSIGVRRNTDTQYF
v_gene: TRBV19
j_gene: TRBJ2-3
abundance: NA
d_gene: NA
len: 16

CDR3nt: TGTGCCAGCAGTTTAGGCGGCAGGGGACGGGGTGGCTACACCTTC
CDR3aa: CASSLGGRGRGGYTF
v_gene: TRBV27
j_gene: TRBJ1-2
abundance: NA
d_gene: NA
len: 15

CDR3nt: TGTGCCAGCACCTCCCAGAGCTATGGCTACACCTTC
CDR3aa: CASTSQSYGYTF
v_gene: TRBV2
j_gene: TRBJ1-2
abundance: NA
d_gene: NA
len: 12

CDR3nt: TGTGCCAGCGGCTTATTGGGGGTTGGGGTTAATGAGCAGTTCTTC
CDR3aa: CASGLLGVGVNEQFF
v_gene: TRBV7-2
j_gene: TRBJ2-1
abundance: NA
d_gene: NA
len: 15

CDR3nt: TGTGCCGGCAGCTTGTACGAGGTGACTGAAGCTTTCTTT
CDR3aa: CAGSLYEVTEAFF
v_gene: TRBV7-9
j_gene: TRBJ1-1
abundance: NA
d_gene: NA
len: 13

CDR3nt: TGTGCCAGCAGTGGAGGGGGGGTCCAAGAGACCCAGTACTTC
CDR3aa: CASSGGGVQETQYF
v_gene: TRBV28
j_gene: TRBJ2-5
abundance: NA
d_gene: NA
len: 14

CDR3nt: TGTGCCTGGAGTGTACTGGACACCGGGGAGCTGTTTTTT
CDR3aa: CAWSVLDTGELFF
v_gene: TRBV30
j_gene: TRBJ2-2
abundance: once
d_gene: NA
len: 13

CDR3nt: TGCGCCAGCAGCTTGACAGCTAACTATGGCTACACCTTC
CDR3aa: CASSLTANYGYTF
v_gene: TRBV5-1
j_gene: TRBJ1-2
abundance: once
d_gene: NA
len: 13

CDR3nt: TGTGCCAGCAGCTCCCTTAGCCAGGGCCTGCGGCAGACCCAGTACTTC
CDR3aa: CASSSLSQGLRQTQYF
v_gene: TRBV9
j_gene: TRBJ2-5
abundance: NA
d_gene: NA
len: 16

CDR3nt: TGTGCCAGCAGCCAGAGGGGTAACAATGAGCAGTTCTTC
CDR3aa: CASSQRGNNEQFF
v_gene: TRBV21-1
j_gene: TRBJ2-1
abundance: NA
d_gene: NA
len: 13

CDR3nt: TGTGCCAGCAGCCAAGATCGACAGGGTAGTAATTATGGCTACACCTTC
CDR3aa: CASSQDRQGSNYGYTF
v_gene: TRBV4-2
j_gene: TRBJ1-2
abundance: NA
d_gene: TRBD1
len: 16

CDR3nt: TGTGCCAGCAGCTTAGGTCGGGGAGCGAGTGAGGACACTGAAGCTTTCTTT
CDR3aa: CASSLGRGASEDTEAFF
v_gene: TRBV7-9
j_gene: TRBJ1-1
abundance: NA
d_gene: NA
len: 17

CDR3nt: TGCGCCAGCAGCTTGGTGGAGGGAGATACTGAAGCTTTCTTT
CDR3aa: CASSLVEGDTEAFF
v_gene: TRBV5-1
j_gene: TRBJ1-1
abundance: NA
d_gene: NA
len: 14

CDR3nt: TGTGCCAGCAGCTTGGAACAACGGTATGGCTACACCTTC
CDR3aa: CASSLEQRYGYTF
v_gene: TRBV7-8
j_gene: TRBJ1-2
abundance: NA
d_gene: NA
len: 13

CDR3nt: TGTGCCAGCAGCCGGAGCGGGACTGGGGACTGGGGCTATGGCTACACCTTC
CDR3aa: CASSRSGTGDWGYGYTF
v_gene: TRBV14
j_gene: TRBJ1-2
abundance: NA
d_gene: NA
len: 17

CDR3nt: TGTGCCAGCAGCCAAGTTTGGGCGGGATATCAAGATACGCAGTATTTT
CDR3aa: CASSQVWAGYQDTQYF
v_gene: TRBV14
j_gene: TRBJ2-3
abundance: once
d_gene: NA
len: 16

CDR3nt: TGTGCCAGCAGCTTTGAGAGGCGGGACGAGCAGTACTTC
CDR3aa: CASSFERRDEQYF
v_gene: TRBV7-2
j_gene: TRBJ2-7
abundance: NA
d_gene: NA
len: 13

CDR3nt: TGTGCCAGCAACCATTACGGGACAGGGACGTATCGCACCGGGGAGCTGTTTTTT
CDR3aa: CASNHYGTGTYRTGELFF
v_gene: TRBV28
j_gene: TRBJ2-2
abundance: NA
d_gene: TRBD1
len: 18

CDR3nt: TGTGCCAGCAGCTTTCGGAATTCACCCCTCCACTTT
CDR3aa: CASSFRNSPLHF
v_gene: TRBV5-4
j_gene: TRBJ1-6
abundance: NA
d_gene: NA
len: 12

CDR3nt: TGTGCCAGCAGTACAGGGAACACTGAAGCTTTCTTT
CDR3aa: CASSTGNTEAFF
v_gene: TRBV27
j_gene: TRBJ1-1
abundance: large
d_gene: NA
len: 12

CDR3nt: TGTGCCAGCAGCTTGCTTCGAGGGGACTACGAGCAGTACTTC
CDR3aa: CASSLLRGDYEQYF
v_gene: TRBV5-4
j_gene: TRBJ2-7
abundance: NA
d_gene: NA
len: 14

CDR3nt: TGTGCCAGCAGCTTAGCAGGCGCGGACAGGAGAAGCCAAGAGACCCAGTACTTC
CDR3aa: CASSLAGADRRSQETQYF
v_gene: TRBV7-2
j_gene: TRBJ2-5
abundance: NA
d_gene: TRBD1
len: 18

CDR3nt: TGTGCCAGCAGTGAACTAGCGGGGGGCACAGATACGCAGTATTTT
CDR3aa: CASSELAGGTDTQYF
v_gene: TRBV25-1
j_gene: TRBJ2-3
abundance: NA
d_gene: TRBD2
len: 15

CDR3nt: TGTGCCAGCTCACCCGTACTAAACACTGAAGCTTTCTTT
CDR3aa: CASSPVLNTEAFF
v_gene: TRBV18
j_gene: TRBJ1-1
abundance: NA
d_gene: NA
len: 13

CDR3nt: TGTGCCAGCAGCTTGGTCGGCAATCTCCGTGAAAAACTGTTTTTT
CDR3aa: CASSLVGNLREKLFF
v_gene: TRBV5-5
j_gene: TRBJ1-4
abundance: NA
d_gene: NA
len: 15

CDR3nt: TGTGCCAGCACCCAGCAGCCTTTCAGTAACTATGGCTACACCTTC
CDR3aa: CASTQQPFSNYGYTF
v_gene: TRBV6-1
j_gene: TRBJ1-2
abundance: NA
d_gene: NA
len: 15

CDR3nt: TGTGCCAGCTCTCTTGACAGGCCGAACACCGGGGAGCTGTTTTTT
CDR3aa: CASSLDRPNTGELFF
v_gene: TRBV18
j_gene: TRBJ2-2
abundance: NA
d_gene: NA
len: 15

CDR3nt: TGTGCCAGCAGCTTAGCGGTCCTGGCTAGCCGATACAATGAGCAGTTCTTC
CDR3aa: CASSLAVLASRYNEQFF
v_gene: TRBV7-2
j_gene: TRBJ2-1
abundance: NA
d_gene: NA
len: 17

CDR3nt: TGTGCCAGCAGCTTCCTTGGGACTAGCGGGAGGTCGGGGGCCAACGTCCTGACTTTC
CDR3aa: CASSFLGTSGRSGANVLTF
v_gene: TRBV28
j_gene: TRBJ2-6
abundance: NA
d_gene: TRBD2
len: 19

CDR3nt: TGTGCCAGCAAAGTATGGGCCCAGGGCCCCAATGAGCAGTTCTTC
CDR3aa: CASKVWAQGPNEQFF
v_gene: TRBV27
j_gene: TRBJ2-1
abundance: NA
d_gene: NA
len: 15

CDR3nt: TGCAGCGTTGAACGCGCGGGGGGGCCCCCAGATACGCAGTATTTT
CDR3aa: CSVERAGGPPDTQYF
v_gene: TRBV29-1
j_gene: TRBJ2-3
abundance: NA
d_gene: TRBD2
len: 15

CDR3nt: TGTGCCAGCAGCAAAGGTAAGCGGGGCAACTACAATGAGCAGTTCTTC
CDR3aa: CASSKGKRGNYNEQFF
v_gene: TRBV21-1
j_gene: TRBJ2-1
abundance: NA
d_gene: NA
len: 16

CDR3nt: TGTGCCAGCAGGCGAACAGGGGGCGCATCTGGGAACTCTGGGGCCAACGTCCTGACTTTC
CDR3aa: CASRRTGGASGNSGANVLTF
v_gene: TRBV7-8
j_gene: TRBJ2-6
abundance: once
d_gene: TRBD1
len: 20

CDR3nt: TGTGCCATCAGACTCGGGACCAACACCATATATTTT
CDR3aa: CAIRLGTNTIYF
v_gene: TRBV10-3
j_gene: TRBJ1-3
abundance: NA
d_gene: NA
len: 12

CDR3nt: TGTGCCAGCAGGGCGGACGGTTGGAGCGAGCAGTACTTC
CDR3aa: CASRADGWSEQYF
v_gene: TRBV7-2
j_gene: TRBJ2-7
abundance: NA
d_gene: NA
len: 13

CDR3nt: TGCGCCAGCAGCTTGGTGGGGTCTAACACCGGGGAGCTGTTTTTT
CDR3aa: CASSLVGSNTGELFF
v_gene: TRBV5-1
j_gene: TRBJ2-2
abundance: NA
d_gene: NA
len: 15

CDR3nt: TGCAGCGTTGCTTTTTGGGGGACTGAAGCTTTCTTT
CDR3aa: CSVAFWGTEAFF
v_gene: TRBV29-1
j_gene: TRBJ1-1
abundance: NA
d_gene: NA
len: 12

CDR3nt: TGTGCCAGCTCACCACCTCGGATTGGGGTAGGTATCGGAAACACCATATATTTT
CDR3aa: CASSPPRIGVGIGNTIYF
v_gene: TRBV18
j_gene: TRBJ1-3
abundance: NA
d_gene: NA
len: 18

CDR3nt: TGTGCCAGCAGCTTAGAAGGGTTTGGGGAGCTGTTTTTT
CDR3aa: CASSLEGFGELFF
v_gene: TRBV11-2
j_gene: TRBJ2-2
abundance: once
d_gene: NA
len: 13

CDR3nt: TGTGCCAGCAGCTTAGGACACCTCTCCTACGAGCAGTACTTC
CDR3aa: CASSLGHLSYEQYF
v_gene: TRBV7-6
j_gene: TRBJ2-7
abundance: NA
d_gene: NA
len: 14

CDR3nt: TGTGCCAGCAGTTTAACCCGACAGGCAGTTAACTATGGCTACACCTTC
CDR3aa: CASSLTRQAVNYGYTF
v_gene: TRBV28
j_gene: TRBJ1-2
abundance: NA
d_gene: NA
len: 16

CDR3nt: TGTGCCAGCAGCCCCTTAGGGGAGAGGCAGGGGGATCGCTACACCTTC
CDR3aa: CASSPLGERQGDRYTF
v_gene: TRBV11-2
j_gene: TRBJ1-2
abundance: NA
d_gene: TRBD1
len: 16

CDR3nt: TGTGCCAGCAGCGGAGACCAGGGCCCCTACACTGAAGCTTTCTTT
CDR3aa: CASSGDQGPYTEAFF
v_gene: TRBV9
j_gene: TRBJ1-1
abundance: NA
d_gene: NA
len: 15

CDR3nt: TGCGCCAGCAGCTTGGTAGGACAGGGGAGTGGGAATGAAAAACTGTTTTTT
CDR3aa: CASSLVGQGSGNEKLFF
v_gene: TRBV5-1
j_gene: TRBJ1-4
abundance: NA
d_gene: TRBD1
len: 17

CDR3nt: TGTGCCAGCAGTGAAAGGGGTGAGGCTTTCTTT
CDR3aa: CASSERGEAFF
v_gene: TRBV25-1
j_gene: TRBJ1-1
abundance: NA
d_gene: NA
len: 11

CDR3nt: TGTGCCCGATGGGGGGGAGGCTACACCTTC
CDR3aa: CARWGGGYTF
v_gene: TRBV30
j_gene: TRBJ1-2
abundance: NA
d_gene: NA
len: 10

CDR3nt: TGTGCCAGCAGTGCCGGGAGTGATACGCAGTATTTT
CDR3aa: CASSAGSDTQYF
v_gene: TRBV6-6
j_gene: TRBJ2-3
abundance: NA
d_gene: NA
len: 12

CDR3nt: TGTGCCAGCAGTCAGGGACTAGTAGGGATCCAGTACTTC
CDR3aa: CASSQGLVGIQYF
v_gene: TRBV6-5
j_gene: TRBJ2-5
abundance: NA
d_gene: TRBD2
len: 13

CDR3nt: TGTGCCAGCAGTCCACAGGGGGCGTATGGCTACACCTTC
CDR3aa: CASSPQGAYGYTF
v_gene: TRBV2
j_gene: TRBJ1-2
abundance: NA
d_gene: TRBD1
len: 13